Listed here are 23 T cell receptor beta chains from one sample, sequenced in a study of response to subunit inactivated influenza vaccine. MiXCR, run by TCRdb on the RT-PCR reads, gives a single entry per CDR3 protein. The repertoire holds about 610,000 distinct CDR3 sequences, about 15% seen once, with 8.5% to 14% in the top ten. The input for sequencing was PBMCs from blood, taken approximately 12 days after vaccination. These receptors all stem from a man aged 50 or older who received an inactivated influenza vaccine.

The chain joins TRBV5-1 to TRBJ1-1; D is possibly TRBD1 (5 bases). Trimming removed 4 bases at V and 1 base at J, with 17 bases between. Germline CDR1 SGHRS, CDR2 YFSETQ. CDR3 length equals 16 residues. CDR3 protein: CASSGGAFLGNTEAFF. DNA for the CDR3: TGCGCCAGCAGCGGTGGGGCTTTCCTGGGGAACACTGAAGCTTTCTTT.

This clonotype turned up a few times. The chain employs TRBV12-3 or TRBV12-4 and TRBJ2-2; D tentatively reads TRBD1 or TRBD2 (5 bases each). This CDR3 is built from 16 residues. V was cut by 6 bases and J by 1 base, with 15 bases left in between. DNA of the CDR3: TGTGCCAGCAGCAAACGGGACGGGCAGAACACCGGGGAGCTGTTTTTT. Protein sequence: CASSKRDGQNTGELFF.

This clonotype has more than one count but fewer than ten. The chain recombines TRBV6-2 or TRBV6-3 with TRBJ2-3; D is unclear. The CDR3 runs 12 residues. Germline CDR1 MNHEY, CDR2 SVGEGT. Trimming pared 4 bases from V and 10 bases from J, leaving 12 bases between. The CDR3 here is CASSLDRPAQYF. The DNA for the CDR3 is TGTGCCAGCAGTTTGGACCGGCCTGCGCAGTATTTT.

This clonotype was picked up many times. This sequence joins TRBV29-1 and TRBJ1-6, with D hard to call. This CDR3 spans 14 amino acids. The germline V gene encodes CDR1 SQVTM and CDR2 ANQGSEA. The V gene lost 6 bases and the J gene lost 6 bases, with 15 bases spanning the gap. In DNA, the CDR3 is TGCAGCGTCTGGCCCCCCGCGGGTAATTCACCCCTCCACTTT. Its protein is CSVWPPAGNSPLHF.

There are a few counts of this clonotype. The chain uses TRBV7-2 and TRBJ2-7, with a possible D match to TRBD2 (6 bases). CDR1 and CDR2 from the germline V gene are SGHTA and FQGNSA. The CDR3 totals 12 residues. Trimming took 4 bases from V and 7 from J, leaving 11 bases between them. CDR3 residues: CASSSMGGEQYF. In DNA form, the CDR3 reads TGTGCCAGCAGCTCGATGGGGGGTGAGCAGTACTTC.

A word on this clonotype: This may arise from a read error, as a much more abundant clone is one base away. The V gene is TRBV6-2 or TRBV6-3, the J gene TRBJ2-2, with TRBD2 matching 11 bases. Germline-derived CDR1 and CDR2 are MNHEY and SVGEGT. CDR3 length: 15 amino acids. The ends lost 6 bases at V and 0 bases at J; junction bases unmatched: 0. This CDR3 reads CASRTSGTNTGELFF. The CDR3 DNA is TGTGCCAGCAGGACTAGCGGGACGAACACCGGGGAGCTGTTTTTT.

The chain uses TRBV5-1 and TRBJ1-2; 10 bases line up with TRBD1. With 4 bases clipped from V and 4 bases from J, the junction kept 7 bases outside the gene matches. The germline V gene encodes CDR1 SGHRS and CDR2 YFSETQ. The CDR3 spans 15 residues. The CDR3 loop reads CASSQRQGAVYGYTF. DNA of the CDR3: TGCGCCAGCAGCCAAAGACAGGGGGCGGTCTATGGCTACACCTTC. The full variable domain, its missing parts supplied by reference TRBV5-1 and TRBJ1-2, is KAGVTQTPRYLIKTRGQQVTLSCSPISGHRSVSWYQQTPGQGLQFLFEYFSETQRNKGNFPGRFSGRQFSNSRSEMNVSTLELGDSALYLCASSQRQGAVYGYTFGSGTRLTVV.

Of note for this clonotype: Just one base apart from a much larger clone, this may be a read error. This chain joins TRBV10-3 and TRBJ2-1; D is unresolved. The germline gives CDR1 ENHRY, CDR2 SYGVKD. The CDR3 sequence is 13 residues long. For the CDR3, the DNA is TGTGCCATCAGTGAGGACCGCTACAATGAGCAGCTCTTC. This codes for CAISEDRYNEQLF.

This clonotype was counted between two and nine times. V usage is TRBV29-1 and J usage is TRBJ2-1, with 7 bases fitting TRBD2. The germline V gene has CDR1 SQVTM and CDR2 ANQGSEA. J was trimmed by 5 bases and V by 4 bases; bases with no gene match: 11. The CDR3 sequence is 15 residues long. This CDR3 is CSVGGGTLANNEQFF. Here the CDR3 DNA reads TGCAGCGTTGGGGGGGGGACTCTAGCCAACAATGAGCAGTTCTTC.

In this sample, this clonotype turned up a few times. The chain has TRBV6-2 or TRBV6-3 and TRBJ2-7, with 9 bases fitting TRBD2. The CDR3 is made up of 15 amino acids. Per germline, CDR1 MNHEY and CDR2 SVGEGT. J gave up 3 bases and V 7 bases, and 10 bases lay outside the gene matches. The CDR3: CASTQLAGSGYEQYF. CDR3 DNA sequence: TGTGCCAGCACTCAGCTAGCGGGATCAGGCTACGAGCAGTACTTC.

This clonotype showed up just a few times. The CDR3 here is CASSLGLAGILGNEQFF. CDR3 nucleotides: TGTGCCAGCAGTTTAGGACTAGCGGGGATCCTAGGGAATGAGCAGTTCTTC. The rearrangement joins TRBV28 to TRBJ2-1; 12 nucleotides match TRBD2. The CDR3 has 17 residues. V lost 2 bases, J lost 7 bases, and 9 bases stayed unmatched. Germline CDR1 reads MDHEN; CDR2 reads SYDVKM.

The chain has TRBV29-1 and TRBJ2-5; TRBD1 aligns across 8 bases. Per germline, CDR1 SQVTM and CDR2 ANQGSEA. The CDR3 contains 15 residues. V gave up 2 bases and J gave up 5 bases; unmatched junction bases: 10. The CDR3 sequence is CSVERGPGGAETQYF. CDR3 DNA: TGCAGCGTTGAACGGGGGCCAGGGGGCGCGGAGACCCAGTACTTC.

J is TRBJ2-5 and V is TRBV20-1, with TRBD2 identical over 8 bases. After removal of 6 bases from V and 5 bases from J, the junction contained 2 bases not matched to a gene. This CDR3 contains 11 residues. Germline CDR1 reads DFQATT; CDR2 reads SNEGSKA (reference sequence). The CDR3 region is CSAGLGETQYF. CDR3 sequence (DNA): TGCAGTGCGGGACTAGGGGAGACCCAGTACTTC.

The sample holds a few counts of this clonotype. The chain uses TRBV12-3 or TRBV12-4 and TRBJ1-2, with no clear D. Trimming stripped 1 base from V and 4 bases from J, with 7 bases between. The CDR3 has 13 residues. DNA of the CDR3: TGTGCCAGCAGTTTAGGCCTTACCTATGGCTACACCTTC. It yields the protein CASSLGLTYGYTF.

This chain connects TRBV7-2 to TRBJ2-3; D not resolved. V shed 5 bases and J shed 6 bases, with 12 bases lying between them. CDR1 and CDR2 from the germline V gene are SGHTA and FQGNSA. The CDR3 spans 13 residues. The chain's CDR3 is CASSTTGWDTQYF. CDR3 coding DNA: TGTGCCAGCAGCACGACTGGCTGGGATACGCAGTATTTT.

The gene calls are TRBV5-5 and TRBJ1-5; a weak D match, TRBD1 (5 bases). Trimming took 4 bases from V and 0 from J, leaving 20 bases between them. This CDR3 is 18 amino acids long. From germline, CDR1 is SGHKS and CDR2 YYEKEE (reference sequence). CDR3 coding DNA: TGTGCCAGCAGCGGGGGGACGGGGTCCCCTTATAGCAATCAGCCCCAGCATTTT. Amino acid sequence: CASSGGTGSPYSNQPQHF.

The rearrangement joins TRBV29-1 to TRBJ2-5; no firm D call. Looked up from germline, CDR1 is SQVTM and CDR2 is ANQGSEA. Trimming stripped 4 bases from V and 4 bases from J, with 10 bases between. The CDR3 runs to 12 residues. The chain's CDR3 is CSVAPTGETQYF. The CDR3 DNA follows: TGCAGCGTTGCCCCTACCGGAGAGACCCAGTACTTC.

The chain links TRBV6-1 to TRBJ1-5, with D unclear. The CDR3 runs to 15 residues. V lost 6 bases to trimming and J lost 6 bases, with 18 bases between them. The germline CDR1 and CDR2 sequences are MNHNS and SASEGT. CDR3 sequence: CASRHGAGESQPQHF. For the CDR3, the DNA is TGTGCCAGCAGGCATGGTGCAGGTGAGAGTCAGCCCCAGCATTTT.

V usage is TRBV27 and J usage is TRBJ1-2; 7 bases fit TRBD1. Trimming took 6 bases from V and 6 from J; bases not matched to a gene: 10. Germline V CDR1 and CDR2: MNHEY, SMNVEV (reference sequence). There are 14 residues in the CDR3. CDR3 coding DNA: TGTGCCAGCAGACAAACAGGGACAGAAGATGGCTACACCTTC. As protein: CASRQTGTEDGYTF.

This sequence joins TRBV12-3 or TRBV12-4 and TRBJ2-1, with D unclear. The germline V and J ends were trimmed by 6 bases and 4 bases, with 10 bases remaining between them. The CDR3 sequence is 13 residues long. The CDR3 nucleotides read TGTGCCAGCAGCCCCGACGCGTACAATGAGCAGTTCTTC. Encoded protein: CASSPDAYNEQFF.

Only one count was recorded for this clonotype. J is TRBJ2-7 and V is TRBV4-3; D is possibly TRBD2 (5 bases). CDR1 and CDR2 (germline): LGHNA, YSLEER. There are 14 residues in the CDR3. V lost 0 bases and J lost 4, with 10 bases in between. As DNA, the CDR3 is TGCGCCAGCAGCCAAGAACGTGGGGAGTACGAGCAGTACTTC. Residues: CASSQERGEYEQYF.

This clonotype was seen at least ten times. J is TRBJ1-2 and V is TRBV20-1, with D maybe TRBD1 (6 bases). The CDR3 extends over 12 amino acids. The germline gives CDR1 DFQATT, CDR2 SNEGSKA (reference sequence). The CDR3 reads CSPKGGNYGYTF. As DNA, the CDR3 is TGCAGCCCTAAGGGGGGGAACTATGGCTACACCTTC.

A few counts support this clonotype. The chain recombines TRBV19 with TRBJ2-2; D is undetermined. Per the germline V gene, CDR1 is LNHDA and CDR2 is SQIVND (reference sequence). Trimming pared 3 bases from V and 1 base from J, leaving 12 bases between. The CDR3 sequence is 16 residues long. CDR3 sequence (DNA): TGTGCCAGTAGTATCTTGGTAGCCATGAACACCGGGGAGCTGTTTTTT. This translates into CASSILVAMNTGELFF.